One and the same sample provided the 27 T cell receptor beta chains below, sequenced in a study of T-cell memory formation after mild COVID-19. One entry per CDR3 protein, called by TCRdb with MiXCR from the 5' RACE reads. The sample has around 130,000 distinct CDR3 sequences, 13% to 15% seen once; the top ten hold about 29%. The sample comprised PBMCs or a T cell subset sorted from them (not recorded which). These receptor sequences come from an adult woman who had mild COVID-19 (a few samples of this study predate the infection). Cell type and time point are not known.

The chain joins TRBV5-5 to TRBJ2-5; D unresolved. CDR1 and CDR2 from the germline V gene are SGHKS and YYEKEE (reference sequence). The CDR3 length is 15 residues. V was cut by 0 bases and J by 4 bases, with 13 bases left in between. The CDR3 is CASSLAMARLETQYF. The DNA of the CDR3 is TGTGCCAGCAGCTTGGCAATGGCGAGGTTAGAGACCCAGTACTTC.

The chain couples TRBV12-3 or TRBV12-4 to TRBJ1-1; D possibly corresponds to TRBD1 (5 bases). CDR3 length: 17 amino acids. V was trimmed by 2 bases and J by 1 base, leaving 17 bases between them. The CDR3 loop reads CASSLSIVGGSNTEAFF. CDR3 nucleotide sequence: TGTGCCAGCAGTTTATCGATTGTTGGGGGTTCGAACACTGAAGCTTTCTTT.

This clonotype appeared a few times. The rearrangement uses TRBV5-4 and TRBJ2-1; D tentatively fits TRBD1 or TRBD2 (5 bases each). Trimming shortened V by 4 bases and J by 4 bases, and 15 bases separated the two germline ends. This CDR3 comprises 15 residues. Per germline, CDR1 SGHNT and CDR2 YYREEE (reference sequence). In nucleotides, the CDR3 is TGTGCCAGCAGCCCTGAGGGGCCTAATTACAATGAGCAGTTCTTC. Protein: CASSPEGPNYNEQFF.

The J gene is TRBJ2-3, the V gene TRBV27; D is uncertain. Germline loops: CDR1 MNHEY, CDR2 SMNVEV (reference sequence). V was clipped by 5 bases and J by 2 bases, with 11 bases between them. CDR3 length equals 14 residues. The CDR3 loop reads CASSHPPLTDTQYF. The CDR3 DNA sequence: TGTGCCAGCAGTCACCCACCTCTCACAGATACGCAGTATTTT.

This chain joins TRBV12-3 or TRBV12-4 and TRBJ2-1, with unresolved D. This CDR3 has 16 residues. The V end was cut by 1 base, the J end by 0 bases, with 10 bases between. In DNA, the CDR3 is TGTGCCAGCAGTTTAGACCTATTAAGCTCCTACAATGAGCAGTTCTTC. Translated, it gives CASSLDLLSSYNEQFF.

This clonotype was observed a few times. The DNA of the CDR3 is TGCGCCAGCAGCTTGGTCATGGTACAGGCCGAGGCGGAAGAGCAGTACTTC. Amino acids: CASSLVMVQAEAEEQYF. The chain links TRBV5-1 to TRBJ2-7; TRBD1 might be the D (5 bases). CDR1 SGHRS and CDR2 YFSETQ come from the germline V gene. The CDR3 spans 17 residues. Trimming removed 0 bases from V and 7 bases from J, with 23 bases in between.

The J gene is TRBJ2-1, the V gene TRBV4-2; D might be TRBD1 or TRBD2, each matching 6 bases. V was cut by 3 bases and J by 5 bases, with 26 bases left in between. CDR3 length equals 19 residues. Germline V gives CDR1 LGHNA, CDR2 YNFKEQ. The CDR3: CASSHYLGGITRLDNEQFF. The CDR3 DNA follows: TGTGCCAGCAGCCACTACCTAGGGGGGATAACCAGGCTCGACAATGAGCAGTTCTTC.

Details on this clonotype: This may be a read error, as it is one base from a much larger clone. This sequence joins TRBV7-9 and TRBJ2-1, with 9 nucleotides matching TRBD2. The V gene's germline CDR1 is SEHNR and CDR2 FQNEAQ (reference sequence). Unmatched junction bases numbered 4, after V lost 1 base and J lost 9 bases. CDR3 length equals 14 residues. CDR3 nucleotides: TGTGCCAGCAGCTTAGTAGATAGCGGGGGTGAGCAGTTCTTC. Its translation is CASSLVDSGGEQFF.

The rearrangement links TRBV13 to TRBJ2-3; D not resolved. CDR1 and CDR2 from the germline V gene are PRHDT and FYEKMQ (reference sequence). The CDR3 spans 17 residues. V gave up 4 bases and J gave up 2 bases, with 19 bases separating them. CDR3 sequence reads: CASSSQPDSYATDTQYF. The CDR3 DNA follows: TGTGCCAGCAGCTCACAACCAGACTCATACGCCACAGATACGCAGTATTTT.

This clonotype was observed a few times. V gene TRBV4-2 combines with J gene TRBJ2-5; 11 bases are shared with TRBD1. J lost 7 bases, V lost 3 bases, and 13 bases had no gene match. The germline gives CDR1 LGHNA, CDR2 YNFKEQ. The CDR3 extends over 17 amino acids. In DNA, the CDR3 is TGTGCCAGCAGCCACGCGGGGACAGGGGGGGACATGATGACCCAGTACTTC. Its translation: CASSHAGTGGDMMTQYF.

This clonotype turned up a few times. This sequence joins TRBV7-9 and TRBJ2-7, with D maybe TRBD1 (6 bases). Germline CDR1 SEHNR, CDR2 FQNEAQ (reference sequence). The CDR3 spans 16 residues. The V end lost 5 bases, the J end lost 3 bases, and 20 bases lay between the germline ends. The CDR3 DNA reads TGTGCCAGCAGCCTCCCCCGGGACATCCTTGTCTACGAGCAGTACTTC. Translation gives CASSLPRDILVYEQYF. Full variable domain (missing parts from reference TRBV7-9 and TRBJ2-7): DTGVSQNPRHKITKRGQNVTFRCDPISEHNRLYWYRQTLGQGPEFLTYFQNEAQLEKSRLLSDRFSAERPKGSFSTLEIQRTEQGDSAMYLCASSLPRDILVYEQYFGPGTRLTVT.

This clonotype was counted many times. The genes are TRBV5-1 and TRBJ2-5, with 9 nucleotides matching TRBD2. Germline lookup yields CDR1 SGHRS and CDR2 YFSETQ. The CDR3 runs 16 residues. The V and J ends lost 0 bases and 5 bases, in that order; junction bases with no gene match: 8. CDR3 amino acids: CASSLGPSGELETQYF. CDR3 bases: TGCGCCAGCAGCTTGGGGCCTAGCGGGGAACTCGAGACCCAGTACTTC. Full variable domain (remainder filled in from reference TRBV5-1 and TRBJ2-5): KAGVTQTPRYLIKTRGQQVTLSCSPISGHRSVSWYQQTPGQGLQFLFEYFSETQRNKGNFPGRFSGRQFSNSRSEMNVSTLELGDSALYLCASSLGPSGELETQYFGPGTRLLVL.

V gene TRBV7-2 combines with J gene TRBJ1-1; D might be TRBD1 (5 bases). This CDR3 spans 14 amino acids. CDR1 is SGHTA and CDR2 is FQGNSA in the germline V gene. Trimming shortened V by 4 bases and J by 8 bases, and 17 bases separated the two germline ends. CDR3 nucleotides: TGTGCCAGCAGCTCCGCAGGGACGGGTGACGAAGCTTTCTTT. Encoded protein: CASSSAGTGDEAFF.

This clonotype has a handful of counts. V gene TRBV6-5 combines with J gene TRBJ1-2, with unresolved D. The CDR3 consists of 15 residues. Trimming shortened V by 4 bases and J by 3 bases, and 15 bases separated the two germline ends. Germline V gene lookup returns CDR1 MNHEY and CDR2 SVGAGI. The CDR3 region is CASSLTPEADYGYTF. The CDR3 DNA follows: TGTGCCAGCAGTTTGACCCCGGAGGCGGACTATGGCTACACCTTC.

This clonotype was recorded a few times. The chain uses TRBV20-1 and TRBJ2-1; 7 nucleotides align to TRBD2. Losses at the gene ends were 5 bases for V and 7 bases for J; bases not matched to a gene: 20. Germline CDR1 reads DFQATT; CDR2 reads SNEGSKA (reference sequence). This CDR3 is 17 amino acids long. Here the CDR3 reads CSACGGADSPVWNEQFF. DNA for the CDR3: TGCAGTGCTTGCGGGGGAGCAGATTCCCCCGTGTGGAATGAGCAGTTCTTC.

The gene calls are TRBV11-2 and TRBJ2-1; no firm D call. The germline V gene has CDR1 SGHAT and CDR2 FQNNGV. The CDR3 extends over 13 amino acids. Trimming shortened V by 0 bases and J by 8 bases, and 8 bases separated the two germline ends. The CDR3 sequence is CASSLENFHEQFF. For the CDR3, the DNA is TGTGCCAGCAGCTTAGAGAACTTCCATGAGCAGTTCTTC.

CDR3 nucleotide sequence: TGTGCCAGCAGTCTGGGGCATCTTGCGGGACCCTCCTACAATGAGCAGTTCTTC. Its protein is CASSLGHLAGPSYNEQFF. The chain links TRBV27 to TRBJ2-1; D is possibly TRBD2 (6 bases). Germline lookup yields CDR1 MNHEY and CDR2 SMNVEV (reference sequence). V lost 5 bases and J 0 bases, leaving 20 bases between the germline ends. The CDR3 runs to 18 residues.

The chain joins TRBV6-5 to TRBJ1-2, with D perhaps matching TRBD1 (5 bases). The CDR3 is 16 amino acids. Trimming pared 2 bases from V and 0 bases from J, leaving 13 bases between. Germline CDR1 is MNHEY and CDR2 is SVGAGI. The CDR3 region has the DNA TGTGCCAGCAGTTACCGGATGGGGGACTCTAACTATGGCTACACCTTC. It specifies CASSYRMGDSNYGYTF.

The chain combines TRBV27 with TRBJ2-5, with TRBD2 identical over 9 bases. The germline V gene has CDR1 MNHEY and CDR2 SMNVEV (reference sequence). Trimming at V came to 5 bases and at J to 2 bases, leaving 6 bases not matched to a gene. The CDR3 has 15 residues. CDR3 region: CASSIWAGGQETQYF. The DNA of the CDR3 is TGTGCCAGCAGTATCTGGGCGGGAGGGCAAGAGACCCAGTACTTC.

This chain links TRBV3-1 with TRBJ2-5; D perhaps matches TRBD1 (5 bases). Trimming left V 0 bases short and J 2 bases short, with 10 bases between. Germline CDR1 and CDR2: LGHDT and YNNKEL (reference sequence). This CDR3 comprises 15 residues. The CDR3 loop is CASSQDVDIQETQYF. The CDR3 DNA reads TGTGCCAGCAGCCAAGATGTGGACATACAAGAGACCCAGTACTTC.

This clonotype has a handful of counts. V usage is TRBV11-1 and J usage is TRBJ1-2; 8 bases match TRBD1. Per the germline V gene, CDR1 is SGHAT and CDR2 is FQDESV (reference sequence). J gave up 8 bases and V 5 bases, and 7 bases lay outside the gene matches. CDR3 length equals 13 residues. CDR3 in DNA: TGTGCCAGCAGCCCCGGACAGGGAAAAGGCTACACCTTC. This sequence encodes CASSPGQGKGYTF.

The V call is TRBV7-9, the J call TRBJ2-1; 10 bases match TRBD2. The trim removed 7 bases at V and 5 bases at J, leaving 11 bases unmatched. The germline gives CDR1 SEHNR, CDR2 FQNEAQ (reference sequence). This CDR3 comprises 16 residues. The CDR3 bases are TGTGCCAGCAACAACCCGGGACTAGCGATCAACAATGAGCAGTTCTTC. Translation: CASNNPGLAINNEQFF. Based on the CDR3 plus reference TRBV7-9 and TRBJ2-1, the full variable domain is DTGVSQNPRHKITKRGQNVTFRCDPISEHNRLYWYRQTLGQGPEFLTYFQNEAQLEKSRLLSDRFSAERPKGSFSTLEIQRTEQGDSAMYLCASNNPGLAINNEQFFGPGTRLTVL.

There are a few counts of this clonotype. V and J are TRBV27 and TRBJ2-2, with 7 bases that match TRBD2. With 0 bases clipped from V and 5 bases from J, the junction kept 3 bases outside the gene matches. The CDR3 covers 15 residues. CDR1 and CDR2 (germline): MNHEY, SMNVEV (reference sequence). CDR3 in amino acids: CASSLSWGGTGELFF. The CDR3 DNA reads as TGTGCCAGCAGTTTATCCTGGGGAGGGACCGGGGAGCTGTTTTTT.

In its sample, this clonotype was seen a few times. The V gene is TRBV29-1, the J gene TRBJ2-3; D call uncertain. This CDR3 contains 13 residues. Germline-derived CDR1 and CDR2 are SQVTM and ANQGSEA. V dropped 1 base and J dropped 2 bases, with 7 bases sitting between them. CDR3 in DNA: TGCAGCGTTGAAGGGGTGAACACAGATACGCAGTATTTT. The encoded protein is CSVEGVNTDTQYF.

This clonotype was recorded only once. An end of the junction does not agree with germline; a read error may underlie this. V and J are TRBV4-1 and TRBJ2-5; a possible D gene is TRBD2 (5 bases). The CDR3 runs to 16 residues. The germline V gene encodes CDR1 MGHRA and CDR2 YSYEKL. The CDR3 coding sequence is TGCGCCAGCAGCCAAGGAGAAGGAGGACTCCAAGAGAACCAGTACTTC. As protein: CASSQGEGGLQENQYF.

This clonotype has a count of ten or more. V and J are TRBV4-3 and TRBJ2-1, with 10 bases fitting TRBD2. The CDR3 spans 15 residues. Looked up from germline, CDR1 is LGHNA and CDR2 is YSLEER. V shed 0 bases and J 9 bases; nucleotides not matched to a gene: 5. CDR3 bases: TGCGCCAGCAGCCAAGATGTGTCTAGCGGGAGTGAGCAGTTCTTC. Translated: CASSQDVSSGSEQFF.

This clonotype was found a few times. This chain links TRBV7-9 with TRBJ1-6; D gene ambiguous. The germline gives CDR1 SEHNR, CDR2 FQNEAQ (reference sequence). CDR3 length equals 13 residues. Trimming pared 5 bases from V and 8 bases from J, leaving 10 bases between. The CDR3 DNA is TGTGCCAGCAGCCCCCACTCGGATTCACCCCTCCACTTT. It is translated as CASSPHSDSPLHF. The full variable domain, completed using reference TRBV7-9 and TRBJ1-6, is DTGVSQNPRHKITKRGQNVTFRCDPISEHNRLYWYRQTLGQGPEFLTYFQNEAQLEKSRLLSDRFSAERPKGSFSTLEIQRTEQGDSAMYLCASSPHSDSPLHFGNGTRLTVT.